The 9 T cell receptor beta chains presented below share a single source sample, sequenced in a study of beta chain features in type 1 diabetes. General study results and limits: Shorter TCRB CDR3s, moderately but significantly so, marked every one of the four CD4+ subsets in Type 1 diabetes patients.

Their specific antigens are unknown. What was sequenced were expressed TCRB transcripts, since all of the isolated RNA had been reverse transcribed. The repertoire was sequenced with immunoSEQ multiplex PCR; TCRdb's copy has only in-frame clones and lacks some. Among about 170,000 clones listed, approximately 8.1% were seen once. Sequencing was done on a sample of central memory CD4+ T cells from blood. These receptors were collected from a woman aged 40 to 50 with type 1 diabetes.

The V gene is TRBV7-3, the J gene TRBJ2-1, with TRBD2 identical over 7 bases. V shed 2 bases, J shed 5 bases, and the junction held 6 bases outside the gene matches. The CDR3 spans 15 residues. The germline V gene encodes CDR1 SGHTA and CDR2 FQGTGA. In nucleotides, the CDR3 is TGTGCCAGCAGCTTAGGGGGGGGACGGGACAATGAGCAGTTCTTC. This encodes CASSLGGGRDNEQFF. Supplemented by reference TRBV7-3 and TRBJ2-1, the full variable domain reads GAGVSQTPSNKVTEKGKYVELRCDPISGHTALYWYRQSLGQGPEFLIYFQGTGAADDSGLPNDRFFAVRPEGSVSTLKIQRTERGDSAVYLCASSLGGGRDNEQFFGPGTRLTVL.

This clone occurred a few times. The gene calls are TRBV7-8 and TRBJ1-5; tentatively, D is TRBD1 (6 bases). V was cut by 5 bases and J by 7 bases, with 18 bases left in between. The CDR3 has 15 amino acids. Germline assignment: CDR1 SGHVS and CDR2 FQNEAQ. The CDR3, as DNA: TGTGCCAGCAGCCCGAGCGGGGGCAGGGGCCAGCCCCAGCATTTT. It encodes CASSPSGGRGQPQHF.

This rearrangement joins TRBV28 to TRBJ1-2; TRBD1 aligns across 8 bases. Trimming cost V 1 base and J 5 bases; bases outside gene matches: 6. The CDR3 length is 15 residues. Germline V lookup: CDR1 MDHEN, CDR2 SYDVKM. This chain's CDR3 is CASSLSGRGLYGYTF. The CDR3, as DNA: TGTGCCAGCAGTTTATCGGGCAGGGGGCTATATGGCTACACCTTC.

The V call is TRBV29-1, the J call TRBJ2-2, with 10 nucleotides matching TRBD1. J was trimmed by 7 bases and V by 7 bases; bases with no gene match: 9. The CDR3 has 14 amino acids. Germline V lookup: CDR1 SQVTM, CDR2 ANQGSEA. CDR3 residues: CSGTTGGVIGELFF. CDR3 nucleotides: TGCAGCGGGACGACAGGGGGCGTCATCGGGGAGCTGTTTTTT.

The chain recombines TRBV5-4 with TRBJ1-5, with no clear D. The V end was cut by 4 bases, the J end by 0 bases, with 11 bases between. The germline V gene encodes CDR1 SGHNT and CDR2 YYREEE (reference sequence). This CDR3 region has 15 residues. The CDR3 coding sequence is TGTGCCAGCAGCGTGGACGGGAATAGCAATCAGCCCCAGCATTTT. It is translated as CASSVDGNSNQPQHF.

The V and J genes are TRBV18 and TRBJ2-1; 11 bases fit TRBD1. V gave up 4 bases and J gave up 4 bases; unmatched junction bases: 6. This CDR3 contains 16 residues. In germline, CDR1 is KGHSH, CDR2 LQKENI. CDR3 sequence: CASSLSGTGGYNEQFF. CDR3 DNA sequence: TGTGCCAGCTCACTATCGGGGACAGGGGGTTACAATGAGCAGTTCTTC.

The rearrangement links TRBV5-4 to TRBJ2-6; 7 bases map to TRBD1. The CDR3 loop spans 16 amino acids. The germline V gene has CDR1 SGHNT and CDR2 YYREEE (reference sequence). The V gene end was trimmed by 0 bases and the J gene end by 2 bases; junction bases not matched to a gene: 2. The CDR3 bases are TGTGCCAGCAGCTTGGAGGGGGCCCCTGGGGCCAACGTCCTGACTTTC. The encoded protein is CASSLEGAPGANVLTF.

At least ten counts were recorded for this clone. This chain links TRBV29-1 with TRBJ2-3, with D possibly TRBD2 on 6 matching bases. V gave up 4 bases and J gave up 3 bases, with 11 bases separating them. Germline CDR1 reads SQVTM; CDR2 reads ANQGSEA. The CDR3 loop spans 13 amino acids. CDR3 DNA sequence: TGCAGCGTTGGACCTAGCGATACAGATACGCAGTATTTT. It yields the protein CSVGPSDTDTQYF.

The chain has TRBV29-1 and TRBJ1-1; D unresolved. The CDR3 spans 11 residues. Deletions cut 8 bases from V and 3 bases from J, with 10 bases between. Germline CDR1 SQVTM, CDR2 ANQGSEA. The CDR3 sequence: CSPYRDTEAFF. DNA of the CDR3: TGCAGCCCCTACCGAGACACTGAAGCTTTCTTT.